Below, 25 T cell receptor beta chains from the same sample are listed, as sequenced in a study of shared clonotypes between healthy human individuals. Profiling relied on immunoSEQ multiplex PCR, and the TCRdb table lists in-frame clones only, not all of them. The sample comprises about half a million clones, 78% of which are singletons, and 12% rests with the top ten. The sequencing sample was made of PBMCs. These receptors were collected from a woman between 40 and 50 years old in good health. Some clones in this sample may be carry-over from other donors' samples.

The chain links TRBV6-1 to TRBJ2-5; D is possibly TRBD1 (6 bases). There are 14 residues in the CDR3. Germline V gives CDR1 MNHNS, CDR2 SASEGT. V gave up 10 bases and J gave up 4 bases, with 19 bases separating them. CDR3 region: CATQPHREPETQYF. The CDR3 coding sequence is TGTGCCACCCAACCCCACAGGGAACCAGAGACCCAGTACTTC.

V is TRBV7-2 and J is TRBJ2-1; 8 nucleotides align to TRBD2. The CDR3 is 15 amino acids. Germline V gives CDR1 SGHTA, CDR2 FQGNSA. V trimming: 3 bases; J trimming: 4 bases; junction bases outside the gene matches: 5. The CDR3 DNA reads TGTGCCAGCAGCTTTATCACTAGCGGTTACAATGAGCAGTTCTTC. Amino acid sequence: CASSFITSGYNEQFF.

This rearrangement joins TRBV7-2 to TRBJ2-6; D not resolved. Trimming pared 3 bases from V and 1 base from J, leaving 13 bases between. The CDR3 consists of 17 residues. Germline lookup yields CDR1 SGHTA and CDR2 FQGNSA. CDR3 amino acids: CASSFSRVSSGANVLTF. The CDR3 nucleotides are TGTGCCAGCAGCTTTTCCCGAGTTTCTTCTGGGGCCAACGTCCTGACTTTC. The variable domain in full, completed from reference TRBV7-2 and TRBJ2-6, reads GAGVSQSPSNKVTEKGKDVELRCDPISGHTALYWYRQSLGQGLEFLIYFQGNSAPDKSGLPSDRFSAERTGGSVSTLTIQRTQQEDSAVYLCASSFSRVSSGANVLTFGAGSRLTVL.

This chain links TRBV7-2 with TRBJ1-5; a weak D match, TRBD1 (5 bases). Germline loops: CDR1 SGHTA, CDR2 FQGNSA. The V end was cut by 5 bases, the J end by 6 bases, with 11 bases between. CDR3 length: 13 residues. CDR3 in DNA: TGTGCCAGCAGCCGGGGGGGGGTTCAGCCCCAGCATTTT. Translated, it gives CASSRGGVQPQHF.

The gene calls are TRBV7-3 and TRBJ2-5, with D perhaps matching TRBD1 (5 bases). From germline, CDR1 is SGHTA and CDR2 FQGTGA. V lost 5 bases and J lost 1, with 11 bases in between. The CDR3 runs to 14 residues. The chain's CDR3 is CASSALGAQETQYF. The CDR3, as DNA: TGTGCCAGCAGCGCTCTAGGGGCCCAAGAGACCCAGTACTTC.

This clone is a singleton in its sample. The chain recombines TRBV11-2 with TRBJ1-5, with a tentative D call TRBD1 (5 bases). V lost 0 bases and J 3 bases, leaving 9 bases between the germline ends. The V gene's germline CDR1 is SGHAT and CDR2 FQNNGV. The CDR3 loop spans 15 amino acids. This chain's CDR3 is CASSLDGASNQPQHF. The CDR3 nucleotides are TGTGCCAGCAGCTTAGATGGGGCTTCCAATCAGCCCCAGCATTTT.

The rearrangement links TRBV6-1 to TRBJ2-5, with D maybe TRBD1 (5 bases). The germline CDR1 and CDR2 sequences are MNHNS and SASEGT. Between the trimmed V and J ends, which lost 4 bases and 5 bases, there was a span of 11 bases. The CDR3 has 13 residues. CDR3 residues: CASSGGRLETQYF. In nucleotides, the CDR3 is TGTGCCAGCAGTGGGGGCAGGTTGGAGACCCAGTACTTC.

The gene calls are TRBV7-4 and TRBJ1-3; 7 bases are a match to TRBD1. Germline values: CDR1 SGHVT, CDR2 SQSDAQ. The V gene end was trimmed by 4 bases and the J gene end by 3 bases; junction bases not matched to a gene: 12. The CDR3 has 17 residues. The CDR3 DNA sequence: TGTGCCAGCAGCTCATCGACAGGGTTAGATTGTGGAAACACCATATATTTT. Its translation is CASSSSTGLDCGNTIYF.

The V call is TRBV6-6, the J call TRBJ1-3; D remains unclear. Germline loops: CDR1 MNHNY, CDR2 SVGAGI (reference sequence). V lost 2 bases to trimming and J lost 4 bases, with 3 bases between them. CDR3 length: 12 amino acids. CDR3 sequence reads: CASSYEGNTIYF. The CDR3 nucleotides read TGTGCCAGCAGTTACGAGGGAAACACCATATATTTT.

This rearrangement joins TRBV5-6 to TRBJ2-7, with 11 bases matching TRBD1. V lost 4 bases to trimming and J lost 5 bases; unmatched junction nucleotides: 2. This CDR3 is 13 amino acids long. The germline V gene encodes CDR1 SGHDT and CDR2 YYEEEE. The CDR3 protein is CASSRTGGHEQYF. For the CDR3, the DNA is TGTGCCAGCAGCCGGACAGGGGGCCACGAGCAGTACTTC.

The J gene is TRBJ1-3, the V gene TRBV2, with D perhaps matching TRBD1 (6 bases). Germline CDR1 is SNHLY and CDR2 is FYNNEI. V lost 4 bases and J 9 bases, leaving 19 bases between the germline ends. The CDR3 runs 15 residues. The CDR3 here is CASSGIRGPRGTIYF. The CDR3 nucleotides read TGTGCCAGCAGTGGGATTCGGGGGCCTCGGGGCACCATATATTTT. The whole variable domain, remainder taken from reference TRBV2 and TRBJ1-3, is EPEVTQTPSHQVTQMGQEVILRCVPISNHLYFYWYRQILGQKVEFLVSFYNNEISEKSEIFDDQFSVERPDGSNFTLKIRSTKLEDSAMYFCASSGIRGPRGTIYFGEGSWLTVV.

The sample holds a few counts of this clone. The chain uses TRBV7-2 and TRBJ2-7; 7 bases fit TRBD2. Losses at the gene ends were 4 bases for V and 7 bases for J; bases not matched to a gene: 16. The CDR3 consists of 16 residues. From germline, CDR1 is SGHTA and CDR2 FQGNSA. In nucleotides, the CDR3 is TGTGCCAGCAGCTCGAGGGGACTAACGGAGGCCTGGGAGCAGTACTTC. Translating it yields CASSSRGLTEAWEQYF.

This sequence joins TRBV5-8 and TRBJ2-5, with D perhaps TRBD1 (6 bases). In germline, CDR1 is SGHTS, CDR2 YDEGEE. The CDR3 has 17 residues. V was shortened by 2 bases and J by 5 bases, with 22 bases between the two germline ends. The chain's CDR3 is CASSFKKRQGFAETQYF. The DNA of the CDR3 is TGTGCCAGCAGCTTTAAAAAACGTCAGGGGTTTGCGGAGACCCAGTACTTC.

This clone occurred a few times. The V and J genes are TRBV6-4 and TRBJ2-1; possible D gene TRBD1, 6 bases. There are 15 residues in the CDR3. Trimming took 3 bases from V and 3 from J, leaving 12 bases between them. Germline CDR1 is MRHNA and CDR2 is SNTAGT. CDR3 nucleotides: TGTGCCAGCAGTGAACGTGGGGGCGACTACAATGAGCAGTTCTTC. Translated: CASSERGGDYNEQFF.

A note on this clone: Other DNA sequences in this sample translate to the same CDR3. This chain connects TRBV7-8 to TRBJ2-1; 8 bases line up with TRBD2. V shed 0 bases and J 7 bases; nucleotides not matched to a gene: 2. Germline values: CDR1 SGHVS, CDR2 FQNEAQ. The CDR3 has 14 residues. DNA of the CDR3: TGTGCCAGCAGCTTAGCGACTAGCGCGAATGAGCAGTTCTTC. Translated, it gives CASSLATSANEQFF. Filled out from reference TRBV7-8 and TRBJ2-1, the complete variable domain reads GAGVSQSPRYKVAKRGQDVALRCDPISGHVSLFWYQQALGQGPEFLTYFQNEAQLDKSGLPSDRFFAERPEGSVSTLKIQRTQQEDSAVYLCASSLATSANEQFFGPGTRLTVL.

This rearrangement joins TRBV13 to TRBJ2-4, with 7 bases lining up with TRBD2. The CDR3 is 14 amino acids. V dropped 2 bases and J dropped 7; count of bases not matched to a gene: 5. CDR1 and CDR2 from the germline V gene are PRHDT and FYEKMQ (reference sequence). CDR3 nucleotide sequence: TGTGCCAGCAGCTTACTAGCGGAAGGGAACATTCAGTACTTC. This sequence encodes CASSLLAEGNIQYF. The whole variable domain, remainder taken from reference TRBV13 and TRBJ2-4, is AAGVIQSPRHLIKEKRETATLKCYPIPRHDTVYWYQQGPGQDPQFLISFYEKMQSDKGSIPDRFSAQQFSDYHSELNMSSLELGDSALYFCASSLLAEGNIQYFGAGTRLSVL.

A note on this clone: This clone may be a read error of a much larger clone one base away. This rearrangement joins TRBV7-3 to TRBJ1-1; D gene ambiguous. Germline CDR1 is SGHTA and CDR2 is FQGTGA. Trimming took 0 bases from V and 1 from J, leaving 3 bases between them. This CDR3 comprises 13 residues. The CDR3 loop is CASSLTWNTEAFF. In nucleotides, the CDR3 is TGTGCCAGCAGCTTAACGTGGAACACTGAAGCTTTCTTT.

This clone was found once. The chain is built from TRBV30 and TRBJ2-7; 8 nucleotides line up with TRBD2. Germline V CDR1 and CDR2: GTSNPN, SVGIG (reference sequence). This CDR3 comprises 13 residues. J lost 3 bases, V lost 1 base, and 2 bases had no gene match. In DNA, the CDR3 is TGTGCCTGGAGTGCAGCGGGAGACTACGAGCAGTACTTC. This encodes CAWSAAGDYEQYF. The full variable domain, rest sourced from reference TRBV30 and TRBJ2-7, is SQTIHQWPATLVQPVGSPLSLECTVEGTSNPNLYWYRQAAGRGLQLLFYSVGIGQISSEVPQNLSASRPQDRQFILSSKKLLLSDSGFYLCAWSAAGDYEQYFGPGTRLTVT.

This clone was counted a single time. This chain uses TRBV4-1 with TRBJ2-1, with a weak D call TRBD2 (6 bases). CDR3 length: 15 amino acids. From germline, CDR1 is MGHRA and CDR2 YSYEKL. The V and J ends lost 3 bases and 4 bases respectively, with 13 bases between them. In nucleotides, the CDR3 is TGCGCCAGCAGCCACAGCTGGAGGGGATACAATGAGCAGTTCTTC. Translation gives CASSHSWRGYNEQFF.

This clone has more than one count but fewer than ten. CDR3 sequence (DNA): TGTGCCAGCAGTTTAGGACAGGCCGGCGGCTACACCTTC. Translation: CASSLGQAGGYTF. The chain uses TRBV28 and TRBJ1-2; 7 positions agree with TRBD1. The CDR3 totals 13 residues. Unmatched junction bases numbered 5, after V lost 2 bases and J lost 8 bases. Germline-derived CDR1 and CDR2 are MDHEN and SYDVKM.

This clone occurred many times. This chain links TRBV5-5 with TRBJ1-3; D uncertain. Per the germline V gene, CDR1 is SGHKS and CDR2 is YYEKEE (reference sequence). The CDR3 contains 17 residues. Trimming removed 0 bases from V and 0 bases from J, with 13 bases in between. The CDR3 bases are TGTGCCAGCAGCTTGGCACCACCGGGGAGCTCTGGAAACACCATATATTTT. Amino acid sequence: CASSLAPPGSSGNTIYF.

The chain joins TRBV14 to TRBJ2-7; D unresolved. V lost 3 bases and J 8 bases, leaving 14 bases between the germline ends. The germline V gene encodes CDR1 SGHDN and CDR2 FVKESK. The CDR3 is 13 amino acids. The CDR3 DNA is TGTGCCAGCAGCCATGAAATTGGGGTAAAGCAGTACTTC. Its protein is CASSHEIGVKQYF.

The J gene is TRBJ2-7, the V gene TRBV28; 8 nucleotides line up with TRBD2. J was trimmed by 4 bases and V by 6 bases; bases with no gene match: 14. The CDR3 is made up of 16 amino acids. Germline loops: CDR1 MDHEN, CDR2 SYDVKM. The CDR3 nucleotides read TGTGCCAGCAGGGCCAAGCTGGGACTAGTCAAGTACGAGCAGTACTTC. Its protein is CASRAKLGLVKYEQYF.

Only one count was recorded for this clone. The chain links TRBV7-2 to TRBJ1-1; 7 nucleotides align to TRBD1. Germline V gene sequence: CDR1 SGHTA, CDR2 FQGNSA. The CDR3 is 13 residues long. V lost 1 base and J lost 6; bases outside the gene matches: 2. The CDR3 protein is CASSLVGTAEAFF. CDR3 DNA sequence: TGTGCCAGCAGCTTAGTTGGGACAGCTGAAGCTTTCTTT.

This clone showed up just once. The chain uses TRBV6-1 and TRBJ1-5; D unresolved. The CDR3 is 14 residues long. The germline V gene encodes CDR1 MNHNS and CDR2 SASEGT. The V gene lost 3 bases and the J gene lost 7 bases, with 13 bases spanning the gap. The CDR3 DNA reads TGTGCCAGCAGTGAGGACTGGGTGGGGCAGCCCCAGCATTTT. Its translation is CASSEDWVGQPQHF.